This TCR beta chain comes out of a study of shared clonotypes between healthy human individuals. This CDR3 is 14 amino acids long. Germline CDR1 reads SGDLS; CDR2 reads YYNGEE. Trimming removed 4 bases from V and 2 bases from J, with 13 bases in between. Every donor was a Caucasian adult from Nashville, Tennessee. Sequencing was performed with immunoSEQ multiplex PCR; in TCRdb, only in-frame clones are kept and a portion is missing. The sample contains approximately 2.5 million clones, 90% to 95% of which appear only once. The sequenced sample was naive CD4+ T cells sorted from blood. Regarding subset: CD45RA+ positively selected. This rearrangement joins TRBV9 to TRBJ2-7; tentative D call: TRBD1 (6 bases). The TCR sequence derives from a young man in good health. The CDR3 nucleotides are TGTGCCAGCAGCCGGGACACTAAAACCTACGAGCAGTACTTC. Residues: CASSRDTKTYEQYF.